These T cell receptor beta chains were read from a single sample in a study of identical twins. TCRdb re-called the 5' RACE reads with MiXCR, one entry per CDR3 protein. Of around 570,000 distinct CDR3 sequences in the sample, 9% to 10% were seen once. The same sample was also studied in work on yellow fever vaccine responses in identical twins.

The sequenced sample was PBMCs. These TCRs come from a woman aged 18-35 years in good health. Both conserved end residues are part of each CDR3. D genes are given only for firm matches. Clone size is shown for a subset of rows, as once, few, many or a class of expanded clone.

D: TRBD1; size: many; J: TRBJ2-1; V: TRBV5-1; DNA: TGCGCCACCGAACAGGGGAATGAGCAGTTCTTC; CDR3: CATEQGNEQFF
D: TRBD2; size: many; J: TRBJ2-1; V: TRBV11-2; DNA: TGTGCCAGCTTGGGAGGGCCCTACAATGAGCAGTTCTTC; CDR3: CASLGGPYNEQFF
D: -; size: -; J: TRBJ2-3; V: TRBV15; DNA: TGTGCCACCAGCAGAGGGTTGGGGGCCTCCACAGATACGCAGTATTTT; CDR3: CATSRGLGASTDTQYF
D: -; size: many; J: TRBJ2-2; V: TRBV28; DNA: TGTGCCAGCAGTTTACCCGGGAGAACCACCGGGGAGCTGTTTTTT; CDR3: CASSLPGRTTGELFF
D: -; size: many; J: TRBJ1-5; V: TRBV3-1; DNA: TGTGCCAGCAGCGTCCGGGACGATCAGCCCCAGCATTTT; CDR3: CASSVRDDQPQHF
D: -; size: -; J: TRBJ2-1; V: TRBV2; DNA: TGTGCCAGCAGTGAAGCGGTGTCCACAAGCTCCTACAATGAGCAGTTCTTC; CDR3: CASSEAVSTSSYNEQFF
D: -; size: -; J: TRBJ2-5; V: TRBV27; DNA: TGTGCCAGCAGTTTATCGTACCAGCGGCGACTTTCCCAGTACTTC; CDR3: CASSLSYQRRLSQYF
D: -; size: once; J: TRBJ2-1; V: TRBV9; DNA: TGTCTCATCTGCTCTGATGCCGGGCAAGCCGACAATGAGCAGTTCTTC; CDR3: CLICSDAGQADNEQFF
D: -; size: -; J: TRBJ1-1; V: TRBV28; DNA: TGTGCCAGCAGTTTATCGGGGGGTCTGGGCACTGAAGCTTTCTTT; CDR3: CASSLSGGLGTEAFF
D: TRBD1; size: few; J: TRBJ1-2; V: TRBV6-1; DNA: TGTGCCAGCAGGGGCGGACAGGGGGCTGGAGGCTACACCTTC; CDR3: CASRGGQGAGGYTF
D: -; size: few; J: TRBJ1-5; V: TRBV2; DNA: TGTGCCAGCAGTGAATTTTTTCGGTCCGATCAGCCCCAGCATTTT; CDR3: CASSEFFRSDQPQHF
D: -; size: few; J: TRBJ1-1; V: TRBV29-1; DNA: TGCAGCGGGGGGGACGGGAACACTGAAGCTTTCTTT; CDR3: CSGGDGNTEAFF
D: -; size: many; J: TRBJ1-1; V: TRBV7-9; DNA: TGTGCCAGCAGCTTAGGGGTAGTGAACACTGAAGCTTTCTTT; CDR3: CASSLGVVNTEAFF
D: TRBD1; size: many; J: TRBJ2-7; V: TRBV18; DNA: TGTGCCAGCTCAAGTGGGACAGGGTACGAGCAGTACTTC; CDR3: CASSSGTGYEQYF
D: TRBD2; size: many; J: TRBJ2-7; V: TRBV5-1; DNA: TGTGCCAGCAGCTTAGGTTCTAGCGGGAGTTACGAGCAGTACTTC; CDR3: CASSLGSSGSYEQYF
D: TRBD1; size: few; J: TRBJ2-3; V: TRBV10-3; DNA: TGTGCCATCAGTGGTAAAGGGGGCGGCACAGATACGCAGTATTTT; CDR3: CAISGKGGGTDTQYF
D: -; size: many; J: TRBJ2-3; V: TRBV27; DNA: TGTGCCAGCAGTGCCGTTTTAACAGATACGCAGTATTTT; CDR3: CASSAVLTDTQYF
D: -; size: few; J: TRBJ2-1; V: TRBV12-3/TRBV12-4; DNA: TGTGCCAGCAGTTTAGCGCGTGAAGAACGGAGTTTCCGCCACAATGAGCAGTTCTTC; CDR3: CASSLAREERSFRHNEQFF
D: TRBD1; size: few; J: TRBJ1-2; V: TRBV6-1; DNA: TGTGCCAGCAGGGCTGGACAGGGGCCTAACTATGGCTACACCTTC; CDR3: CASRAGQGPNYGYTF
D: TRBD2; size: few; J: TRBJ2-1; V: TRBV25-1; DNA: TGTGCCAGCCTAGGGACTAGCGGGTACTACAATGAGCAGTTCTTC; CDR3: CASLGTSGYYNEQFF
D: -; size: -; J: TRBJ2-7; V: TRBV5-5; DNA: TGTGCCAGCAGCTTGGCCGGTGTCGGGGGTTTTGAGGACGAGCAGTACTTC; CDR3: CASSLAGVGGFEDEQYF
D: -; size: many; J: TRBJ2-7; V: TRBV5-6; DNA: TGTGCCAGCAGCTTTCTACCGGACAGCTACGAGCAGTACTTC; CDR3: CASSFLPDSYEQYF
D: TRBD2; size: -; J: TRBJ2-1; V: TRBV12-3/TRBV12-4; DNA: TGTGCCAGCAGCGCATGGACTAGCGGGGGGACCTACAATGAGCAGTTCTTC; CDR3: CASSAWTSGGTYNEQFF
D: TRBD2; size: many; J: TRBJ2-7; V: TRBV11-1; DNA: TGTGCCAGCAGCTTTGCTCGCGGGGAGGGCTACGAGCAGTACTTC; CDR3: CASSFARGEGYEQYF
D: -; size: many; J: TRBJ2-1; V: TRBV6-1; DNA: TGTGCCAGCACCTACCAGGGGACCTACAATGAGCAGTTCTTC; CDR3: CASTYQGTYNEQFF
D: -; size: many; J: TRBJ2-3; V: TRBV7-9; DNA: TGTGCCAGCAGCTTACACGGGAAAGGAACAGATACGCAGTATTTT; CDR3: CASSLHGKGTDTQYF
D: TRBD2; size: few; J: TRBJ2-5; V: TRBV5-1; DNA: TGCGCCAGCAGCTTGGAACGGGGACTAGCGGGGAGAGAGACCCAGTACTTC; CDR3: CASSLERGLAGRETQYF
D: TRBD1; size: many; J: TRBJ2-2; V: TRBV5-1; DNA: TGCGCCAGCAGCTTTCGTTCAGGGGGAGAGCTGTTTTTT; CDR3: CASSFRSGGELFF
D: -; size: few; J: TRBJ2-7; V: TRBV20-1; DNA: TGCAGTGCTATCCCATACCCGACTACAAAGTCCGGGGACGAGCAGTACTTC; CDR3: CSAIPYPTTKSGDEQYF
D: -; size: few; J: TRBJ2-6; V: TRBV20-1; DNA: TGCTGTGCTAGAGAAGGGGGATCTCCCAGCTCTGGGGCCAACGTCCTGACTTTC; CDR3: CCAREGGSPSSGANVLTF
D: -; size: few; J: TRBJ2-7; V: TRBV4-3; DNA: TGCGCCAGCAGCCAAGATGCAGGAGGTGGCTACGAGCAGTACTTC; CDR3: CASSQDAGGGYEQYF
D: TRBD2; size: -; J: TRBJ2-5; V: TRBV2; DNA: TGTGCCGCTAGCGGAGCCCAAGAGACCCAGTACTTC; CDR3: CAASGAQETQYF
D: -; size: -; J: TRBJ2-1; V: TRBV6-5; DNA: TGTGCCAGCAAGGGGGTCAAGGAGCAGTTCTTC; CDR3: CASKGVKEQFF
D: -; size: few; J: TRBJ2-5; V: TRBV10-3; DNA: TGTGCCATCAACAGGGACATGGGGGAAGAGACCCAGTACTTC; CDR3: CAINRDMGEETQYF
D: TRBD2; size: few; J: TRBJ2-5; V: TRBV29-1; DNA: TGCAGCGTTGTGGGGTCTAGCGGGAGCCAAGAGACCCAGTACTTC; CDR3: CSVVGSSGSQETQYF
D: TRBD1; size: many; J: TRBJ2-7; V: TRBV7-8; DNA: TGTGCCAGCAGCTTTCGATGGGCAGGGGGCTACGAGCAGTACTTC; CDR3: CASSFRWAGGYEQYF
D: -; size: -; J: TRBJ2-5; V: TRBV20-1; DNA: TGCAGTGCCTGCACGGACAGACAACAAGAGACCCAGTACTTC; CDR3: CSACTDRQQETQYF
D: -; size: -; J: TRBJ2-5; V: TRBV5-1; DNA: TGCGCCAGCAGCTTGGCCGGGACACGTGAAGAGACCCAGTACTTC; CDR3: CASSLAGTREETQYF
D: TRBD1; size: many; J: TRBJ2-1; V: TRBV11-2; DNA: TGTGCCAGCAGTACATACCGGGACAGTAATTTCTACAATGAGCAGTTCTTC; CDR3: CASSTYRDSNFYNEQFF
D: TRBD1; size: few; J: TRBJ1-1; V: TRBV3-1; DNA: TGTGCCAGCAGCCCGAATCCGACAGGGAAGGCTTTCTTT; CDR3: CASSPNPTGKAFF
D: -; size: few; J: TRBJ2-7; V: TRBV18; DNA: TGTGCCGGGCTCTGGGCCCTAACCTACGAGCAGTACTTC; CDR3: CAGLWALTYEQYF
D: TRBD1; size: -; J: TRBJ2-7; V: TRBV20-1; DNA: TGCAGTGCCACGGACAGGGAGTACCACGAGCAGTACTTC; CDR3: CSATDREYHEQYF
D: -; size: many; J: TRBJ2-7; V: TRBV7-7; DNA: TGTGCTAGCAGCTTAGCGGTGACAGGATACGAGCAGTACTTC; CDR3: CASSLAVTGYEQYF
D: TRBD2; size: -; J: TRBJ2-7; V: TRBV7-9; DNA: TGTGCCAGCAGCTTGGCTGGGAGGGAGGGCTACGAGCAGTACTTC; CDR3: CASSLAGREGYEQYF
D: -; size: many; J: TRBJ1-3; V: TRBV12-3/TRBV12-4; DNA: TGTGCCAGCAGCATAAGCTCTGGAAACACCATATATTTT; CDR3: CASSISSGNTIYF
D: TRBD1; size: -; J: TRBJ2-7; V: TRBV6-1; DNA: TGTGCCAGCATTCCGGACAGGGGGGCGTACGAGCAGTACTTC; CDR3: CASIPDRGAYEQYF
D: -; size: -; J: TRBJ2-1; V: TRBV29-1; DNA: TGCAGCGGCCGGGACGGATTATACAATGAGCAGTTCTTC; CDR3: CSGRDGLYNEQFF
D: -; size: few; J: TRBJ1-5; V: TRBV28; DNA: TGTGCCAGCACCACAAATTTCAATCAGCCCCAGCATTTT; CDR3: CASTTNFNQPQHF
D: TRBD2; size: many; J: TRBJ2-1; V: TRBV10-3; DNA: TGTGCCACATCAAGTGGTAGACCAGCGGGGAACAATGAGCAGTTCTTC; CDR3: CATSSGRPAGNNEQFF
D: TRBD1; size: -; J: TRBJ2-5; V: TRBV27; DNA: TGTGCCAGCAGGATTCAGGGGGCGTCTAGTGGGTCCCAGTACTTC; CDR3: CASRIQGASSGSQYF
D: -; size: many; J: TRBJ1-1; V: TRBV6-5; DNA: TGTGCCAGCAGTTCAGGACAGATGAACACTGAAGCTTTCTTT; CDR3: CASSSGQMNTEAFF
D: -; size: many; J: TRBJ2-1; V: TRBV25-1; DNA: TGTGCCAGCAGTTTTACAGGGGCACCGGGACTGGGCTACAATGAGCAGTTCTTC; CDR3: CASSFTGAPGLGYNEQFF
D: -; size: few; J: TRBJ2-7; V: TRBV4-3; DNA: TGCGCCAGCAGCCAAGGGCAGGTAGGATACGAGCAGTACTTC; CDR3: CASSQGQVGYEQYF
D: -; size: -; J: TRBJ2-3; V: TRBV5-1; DNA: TGCGCCAGCAGCTTGTGGGGAAGCACAGATACGCAGTATTTT; CDR3: CASSLWGSTDTQYF